Detailed here is one T cell receptor (beta chain). As yet, its antigen is unknown. This entry belongs to a study of T cells in localized non-small cell lung cancer. TCRdb's table, derived via immunoSEQ multiplex PCR, lists solely in-frame clones and lacks some. The table lists around 41,000 clones, around 87% of them singletons, with about 6.5% in the top ten. This CDR3 spans 15 amino acids. With 8 bases clipped from V and 1 base from J, the junction kept 6 bases outside the gene matches. Germline values: CDR1 SEHNR, CDR2 FQNEAQ (reference sequence). Study-wide findings and caveats: Appearing in adjacent lung were a median approximately 60 of the top 100 tumor clones.

This clonotype was sampled from a man between 35 and 75 years old with stage I lung adenocarcinoma. The specimen was peripheral blood, collected before any cancer treatment. The chain recombines TRBV7-9 with TRBJ2-3; TRBD1 matches 10 bases. The CDR3: CASLGGTGGTDTQYF. In DNA, the CDR3 is TGTGCCAGCCTAGGGGGGACAGGGGGCACAGATACGCAGTATTTT.